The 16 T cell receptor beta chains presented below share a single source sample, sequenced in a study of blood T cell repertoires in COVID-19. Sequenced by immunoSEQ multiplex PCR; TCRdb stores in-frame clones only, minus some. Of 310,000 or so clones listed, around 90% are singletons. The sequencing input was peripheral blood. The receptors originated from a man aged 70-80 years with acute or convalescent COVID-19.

The CDR3 loop reads CASSQAVDYGYTF. In DNA form, the CDR3 reads TGCGCCAGCAGCCAAGCGGTTGACTATGGCTACACCTTC. V gene TRBV4-3 combines with J gene TRBJ1-2; unclear D gene. V shed 1 base and J shed 3 bases, with 6 bases lying between them. The CDR3 sequence is 13 residues long. Germline CDR1 reads LGHNA; CDR2 reads YSLEER.

The CDR3 nucleotides read TGTGCCAGCAGCTTTGCCGATAGAACCAATGAGCAGTTCTTC. Its translation is CASSFADRTNEQFF. The chain is built from TRBV12-1 and TRBJ2-1; TRBD2 was called by the table and not checked on the DNA. TRBV12-1 is a pseudogene locus. The CDR3 length is 14 residues.

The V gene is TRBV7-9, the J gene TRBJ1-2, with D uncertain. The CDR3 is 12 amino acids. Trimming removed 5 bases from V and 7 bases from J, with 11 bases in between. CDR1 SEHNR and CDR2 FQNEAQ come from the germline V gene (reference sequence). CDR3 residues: CASSRRVAGYTF. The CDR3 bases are TGTGCCAGCAGCCGCCGGGTCGCTGGCTACACCTTC.

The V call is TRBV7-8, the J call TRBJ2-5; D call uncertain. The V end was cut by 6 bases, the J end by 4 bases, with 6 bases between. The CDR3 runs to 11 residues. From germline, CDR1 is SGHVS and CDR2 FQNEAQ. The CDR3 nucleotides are TGTGCCAGCAGATTCGGAGAGACCCAGTACTTC. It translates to CASRFGETQYF.

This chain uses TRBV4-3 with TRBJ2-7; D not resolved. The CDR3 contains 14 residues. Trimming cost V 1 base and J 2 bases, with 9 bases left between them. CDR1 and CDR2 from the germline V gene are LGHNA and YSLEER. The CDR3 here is CASSQGHGAYEQYF. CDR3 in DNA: TGCGCCAGCAGCCAAGGGCACGGAGCCTACGAGCAGTACTTC.

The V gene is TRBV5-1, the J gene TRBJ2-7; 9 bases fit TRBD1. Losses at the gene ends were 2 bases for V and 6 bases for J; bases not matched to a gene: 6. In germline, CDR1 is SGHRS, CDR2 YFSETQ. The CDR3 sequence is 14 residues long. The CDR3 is CASSLEQGASEQYF. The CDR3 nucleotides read TGCGCCAGCAGCTTAGAACAGGGGGCATCCGAGCAGTACTTC.

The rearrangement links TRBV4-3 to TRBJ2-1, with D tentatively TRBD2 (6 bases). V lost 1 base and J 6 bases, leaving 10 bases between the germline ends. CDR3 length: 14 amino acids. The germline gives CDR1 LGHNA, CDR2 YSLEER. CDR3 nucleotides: TGCGCCAGCAGCCAAGTCCTAGCGACCAATGAGCAGTTCTTC. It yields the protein CASSQVLATNEQFF.

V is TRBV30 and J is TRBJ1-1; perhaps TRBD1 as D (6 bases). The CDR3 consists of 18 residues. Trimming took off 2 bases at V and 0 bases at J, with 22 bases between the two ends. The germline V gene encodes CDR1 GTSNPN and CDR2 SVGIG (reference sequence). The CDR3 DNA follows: TGTGCCTGGAGTCTTCGGCACCGTTGGGGGGGCGTGAACACTGAAGCTTTCTTT. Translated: CAWSLRHRWGGVNTEAFF. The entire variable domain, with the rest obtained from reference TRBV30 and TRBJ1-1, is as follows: SQTIHQWPATLVQPVGSPLSLECTVEGTSNPNLYWYRQAAGRGLQLLFYSVGIGQISSEVPQNLSASRPQDRQFILSSKKLLLSDSGFYLCAWSLRHRWGGVNTEAFFGQGTRLTVV.

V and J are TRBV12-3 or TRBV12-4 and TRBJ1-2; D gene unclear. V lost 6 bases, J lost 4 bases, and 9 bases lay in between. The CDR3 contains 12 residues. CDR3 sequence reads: CASSLTGYGYTF. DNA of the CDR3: TGTGCCAGCAGCCTTACGGGCTATGGCTACACCTTC.

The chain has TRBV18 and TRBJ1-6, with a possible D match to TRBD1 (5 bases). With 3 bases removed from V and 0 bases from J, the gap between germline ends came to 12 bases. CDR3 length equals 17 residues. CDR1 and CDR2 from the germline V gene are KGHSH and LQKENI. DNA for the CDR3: TGTGCCAGCTCACCGATGGGAAGGGGCTCCTATAATTCACCCCTCCACTTT. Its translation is CASSPMGRGSYNSPLHF.

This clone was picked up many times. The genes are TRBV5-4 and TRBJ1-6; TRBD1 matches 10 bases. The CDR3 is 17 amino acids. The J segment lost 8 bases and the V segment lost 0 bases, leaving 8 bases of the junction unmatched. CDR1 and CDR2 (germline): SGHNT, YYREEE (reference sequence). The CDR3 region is CASSLEIRTGGDSPLHF. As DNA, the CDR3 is TGTGCCAGCAGCTTGGAGATTCGGACAGGGGGTGATTCACCCCTCCACTTT.

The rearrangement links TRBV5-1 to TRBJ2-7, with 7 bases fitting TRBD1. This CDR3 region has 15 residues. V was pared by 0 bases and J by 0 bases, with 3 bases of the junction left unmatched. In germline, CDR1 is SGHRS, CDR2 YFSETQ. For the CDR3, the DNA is TGCGCCAGCAGCTTGGAGGGACAGATCTCCTACGAGCAGTACTTC. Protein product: CASSLEGQISYEQYF.

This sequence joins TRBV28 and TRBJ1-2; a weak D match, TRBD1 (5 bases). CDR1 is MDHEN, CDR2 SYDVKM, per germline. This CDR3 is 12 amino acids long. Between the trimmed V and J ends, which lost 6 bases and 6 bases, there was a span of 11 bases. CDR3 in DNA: TGTGCCAGCAGCCAGGGTTCCCATGGCTACACCTTC. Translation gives CASSQGSHGYTF.

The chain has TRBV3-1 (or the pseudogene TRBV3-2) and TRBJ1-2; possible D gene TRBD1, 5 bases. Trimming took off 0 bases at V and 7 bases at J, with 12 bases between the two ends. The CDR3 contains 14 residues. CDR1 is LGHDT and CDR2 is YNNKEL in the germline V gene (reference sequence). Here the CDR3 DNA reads TGTGCCAGCAGCCAAGATCTGGCAGGGTTTGGCTACACCTTC. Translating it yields CASSQDLAGFGYTF.

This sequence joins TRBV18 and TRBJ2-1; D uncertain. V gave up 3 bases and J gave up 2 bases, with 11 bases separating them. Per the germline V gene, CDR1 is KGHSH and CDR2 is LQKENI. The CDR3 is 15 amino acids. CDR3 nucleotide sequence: TGTGCCAGCTCACCCATCGGCGGAACCTACAATGAGCAGTTCTTC. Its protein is CASSPIGGTYNEQFF.

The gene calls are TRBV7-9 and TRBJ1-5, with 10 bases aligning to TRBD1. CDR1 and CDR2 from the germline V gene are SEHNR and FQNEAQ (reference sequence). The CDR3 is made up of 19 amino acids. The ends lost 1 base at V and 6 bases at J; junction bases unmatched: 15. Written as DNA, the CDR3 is TGTGCCAGCAGCTTAGACTTTGGGTCGGGACAGGGGACAAGTCAGCCCCAGCATTTT. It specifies CASSLDFGSGQGTSQPQHF.